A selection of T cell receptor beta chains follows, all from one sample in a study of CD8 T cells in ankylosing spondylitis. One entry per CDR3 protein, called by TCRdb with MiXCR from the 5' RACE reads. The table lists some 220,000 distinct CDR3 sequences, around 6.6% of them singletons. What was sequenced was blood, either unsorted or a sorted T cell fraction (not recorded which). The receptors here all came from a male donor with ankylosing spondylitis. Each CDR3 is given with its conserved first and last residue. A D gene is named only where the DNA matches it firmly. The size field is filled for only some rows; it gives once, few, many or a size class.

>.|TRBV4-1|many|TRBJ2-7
CASSPGAGGREQYF
TGCGCCAGCAGCCCGGGGGCAGGGGGTCGCGAGCAGTACTTC
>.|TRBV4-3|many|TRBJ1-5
CASSQDGRGNQPQHF
TGCGCCAGCAGCCAAGATGGAAGAGGGAATCAGCCCCAGCATTTT
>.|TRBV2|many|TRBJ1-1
CASRIRAKNTEAFF
TGTGCCAGCAGGATCAGGGCTAAGAACACTGAAGCTTTCTTT
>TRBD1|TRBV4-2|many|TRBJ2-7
CASSFGQGEYEQYF
TGTGCCAGCAGTTTCGGACAGGGGGAATACGAGCAGTACTTC
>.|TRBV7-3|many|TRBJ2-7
CASSLLLGNEQYF
TGTGCCAGCAGCCTCCTTTTAGGGAACGAGCAGTACTTC
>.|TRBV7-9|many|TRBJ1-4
CASSLVLGRDEKLFF
TGTGCCAGCAGCTTAGTTTTGGGACGGGATGAAAAACTGTTTTTT
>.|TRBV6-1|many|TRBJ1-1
CASSDGAELEAFF
TGTGCCAGCAGTGACGGGGCAGAATTAGAAGCTTTCTTT
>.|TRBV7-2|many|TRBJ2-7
CASSLINSYEQYF
TGTGCCAGCAGCTTAATAAACTCCTACGAGCAGTACTTC
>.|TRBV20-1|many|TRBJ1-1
CSARDDPGVNTEAFF
TGCAGTGCTAGAGATGACCCAGGAGTGAACACTGAAGCTTTCTTT
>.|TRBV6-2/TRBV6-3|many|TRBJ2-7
CASSYGSNYEQYF
TGTGCCAGCAGTTATGGGTCTAACTACGAGCAGTACTTC
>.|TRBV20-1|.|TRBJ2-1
CSARPRTSENEQFF
TGCAGTGCTAGACCTCGGACCTCGGAAAATGAGCAGTTCTTC
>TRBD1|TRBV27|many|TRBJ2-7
CASSLRGRIPYEQYF
TGTGCCAGCAGTTTAAGGGGGCGGATACCCTACGAGCAGTACTTC
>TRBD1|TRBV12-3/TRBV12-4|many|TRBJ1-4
CASSITGGLNEKLFF
TGTGCCAGCAGTATAACAGGGGGCCTCAATGAAAAACTGTTTTTT
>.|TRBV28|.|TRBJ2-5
CASSLSLREKETQYF
TGTGCCAGCAGTTTATCCCTCAGGGAAAAGGAGACCCAGTACTTC
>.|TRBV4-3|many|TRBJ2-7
CASSQVFTGQTREQYF
TGCGCCAGCAGCCAAGTTTTTACAGGGCAAACGAGAGAGCAGTACTTC
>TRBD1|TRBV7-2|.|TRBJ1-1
CASSLGLGDRTMNTEAFF
TGTGCCAGCAGCTTAGGCTTAGGGGACAGAACCATGAACACTGAAGCTTTCTTT
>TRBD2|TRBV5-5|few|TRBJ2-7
CASSSGDYAWSEQYF
TGTGCCAGCAGCTCTGGGGACTACGCCTGGAGCGAGCAGTACTTC
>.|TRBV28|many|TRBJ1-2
CASSLRMLVPLSYTF
TGTGCCAGCAGTCTCCGGATGCTGGTTCCTCTCAGCTACACCTTC
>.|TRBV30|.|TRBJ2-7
CAWSEGYEQYF
TGTGCCTGGAGTGAGGGTTACGAGCAGTACTTC
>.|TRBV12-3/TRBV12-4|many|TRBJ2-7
CASSFRAAYEQYF
TGTGCCAGCAGTTTTCGGGCGGCCTACGAGCAGTACTTC
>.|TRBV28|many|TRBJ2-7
CASGWKGRRYEQYF
TGTGCCAGCGGATGGAAGGGTCGGCGTTACGAGCAGTACTTC
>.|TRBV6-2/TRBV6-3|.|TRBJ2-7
CASRPPGPTYEQYF
TGTGCCAGCAGGCCCCCCGGTCCGACCTACGAGCAGTACTTC
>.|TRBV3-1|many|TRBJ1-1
CASRSQVHEAFF
TGTGCCAGCAGGTCACAGGTACACGAAGCTTTCTTT
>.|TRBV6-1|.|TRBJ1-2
CASTGRAFPDGYTF
TGTGCCAGCACCGGCAGGGCTTTTCCAGATGGCTACACCTTC
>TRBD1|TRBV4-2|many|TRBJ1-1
CASSQDPPGTGAGEAFF
TGTGCCAGCAGCCAAGACCCCCCCGGGACAGGGGCGGGTGAAGCTTTCTTT
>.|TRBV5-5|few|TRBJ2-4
CASSLFLGLINIQYF
TGTGCCAGCAGCTTGTTTCTGGGGCTTATAAACATTCAGTACTTC
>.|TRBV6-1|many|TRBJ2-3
CASGEVTGTDTQYF
TGTGCCAGCGGGGAGGTAACGGGCACAGATACGCAGTATTTT
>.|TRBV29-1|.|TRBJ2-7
CSVVTGHREQYF
TGCAGCGTTGTCACAGGGCATCGCGAGCAGTACTTC
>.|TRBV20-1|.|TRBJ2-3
CSARRIDTQYF
TGCAGTGCTAGACGGATAGATACGCAGTATTTT
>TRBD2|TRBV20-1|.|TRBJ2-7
CSARDTLAGVGEQYF
TGCAGTGCTAGAGATACGTTAGCGGGAGTGGGCGAGCAGTACTTC
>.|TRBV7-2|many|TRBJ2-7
CASSLPFTRDVSYEQYF
TGTGCCAGCAGCTTACCCTTTACGAGGGATGTCTCCTACGAGCAGTACTTC
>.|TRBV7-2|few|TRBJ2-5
CASSLPLAGGTQYF
TGTGCCAGCAGCTTACCACTTGCGGGCGGGACCCAGTACTTC
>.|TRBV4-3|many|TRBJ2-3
CASSQDGGRTDTQYF
TGCGCCAGCAGCCAAGATGGGGGGCGAACAGATACGCAGTATTTT
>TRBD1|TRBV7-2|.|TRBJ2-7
CASSTGQGAPYEQYF
TGTGCCAGCAGCACCGGACAGGGGGCGCCGTACGAGCAGTACTTC
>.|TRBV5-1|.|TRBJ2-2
CASSLGLYTGELFF
TGCGCCAGCAGCTTGGGACTGTACACCGGGGAGCTGTTTTTT